The entry below gives a single TCR beta chain sequence along with its context. The antigen remains unidentified. This record comes from a study of cytomegalovirus exposure and HLA in healthy donors. Findings of the study overall: Cytomegalovirus status was reportedly diagnosed by the classifier with high sensitivity and specificity. TCR beta chains numbering under 200 were designated cytomegalovirus-associated.

The CDR3 spans 15 residues. The germline V gene encodes CDR1 SEHNR and CDR2 FQNEAQ (reference sequence). V lost 4 bases and J lost 0; bases outside the gene matches: 5. From the roughly 120-subject validation cohort, which was separate from the approximately 700-subject first cohort, the donors were drawn. Clones were sequenced by immunoSEQ multiplex PCR, and TCRdb holds only the in-frame ones, with some missing. The sample holds roughly 270,000 clones, approximately 90% seen once. Sample: PBMCs. The V gene is TRBV7-9, the J gene TRBJ2-7; 8 positions agree with TRBD1. This TCR was sampled from a young woman in good health and CMV-seronegative. The CDR3: CASSSRDRSSYEQYF. The CDR3, as DNA: TGTGCCAGCAGCTCTCGGGACAGGAGCTCCTACGAGCAGTACTTC.